These T cell receptor beta chains were read from a single sample in a study of tumor and adjacent non-tumor tissue in lung cancer. TCRdb re-analysed the multiplex PCR reads in MiXCR, keeping a single row per CDR3 protein. The table includes about 120,000 distinct CDR3 sequences, over 70% detected once. Sequencing used lung tumor tissue. All receptors come from a man between 65 and 85 years old with non-small cell lung cancer. Each CDR3 is given with its conserved first and last residue.

V	J	CDR3
TRBV6-1	TRBJ1-4	CASSHPTGGLREKMFF
TRBV14	TRBJ2-2	CASRRTSGANTGELFF
TRBV29-1	TRBJ1-2	CSVISNYSYTF
TRBV4-3	TRBJ2-1	CASSQDPAGVEYDEQLF
TRBV29-1	TRBJ1-2	CSVVTAYGYTF
TRBV11-3	TRBJ1-1	CASSPATVRDTEAFF
TRBV5-1	TRBJ2-5	CASNPQETQYF
TRBV6-1	TRBJ2-2	CASWSGGASGELFF
TRBV11-1	TRBJ2-5	CASSLVREGSQYF
TRBV4-2	TRBJ2-1	CASSGVNNNEQFF
TRBV6-2/TRBV6-3	TRBJ2-7	CASSPLGIRGGPHSYGQCF
TRBV29-1	TRBJ2-5	CGVGEGGETQYF
TRBV11-2	TRBJ2-3	CASSSQGFSDTQYF
TRBV11-2	TRBJ2-4	CASSLMGTLDIQYF